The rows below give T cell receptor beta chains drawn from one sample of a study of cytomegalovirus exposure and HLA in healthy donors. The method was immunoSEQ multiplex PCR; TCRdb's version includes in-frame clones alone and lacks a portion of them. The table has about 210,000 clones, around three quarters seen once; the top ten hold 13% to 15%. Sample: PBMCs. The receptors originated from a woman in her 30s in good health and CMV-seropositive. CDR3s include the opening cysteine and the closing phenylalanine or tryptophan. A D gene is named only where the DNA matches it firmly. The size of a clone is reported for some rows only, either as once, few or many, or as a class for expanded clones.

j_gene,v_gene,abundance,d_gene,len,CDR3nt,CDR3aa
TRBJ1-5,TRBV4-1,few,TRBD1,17,TGCGCCAGCAGCCAAGATGGGGGACAGGGTGGCAATCAGCCCCAGCATTTT,CASSQDGGQGGNQPQHF
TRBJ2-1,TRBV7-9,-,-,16,TGTGCCAGCAGCCCCCCCGAGGGCCAGGGGTACAATGAGCAGTTCTTC,CASSPPEGQGYNEQFF
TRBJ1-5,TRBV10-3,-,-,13,TGTGCCATCGCGTCCGACAGCAATCGGCCCCAGCATTTT,CAIASDSNRPQHF
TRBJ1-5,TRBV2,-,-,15,TGTGCCAGCGGGAGCCTAAGACGGACGGATCAGCCCCAGCATTTT,CASGSLRRTDQPQHF
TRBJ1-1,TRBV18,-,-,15,TGTGCCAGCTCATCCTCTCAGGGTCTGAACACTGAAGCTTTCTTT,CASSSSQGLNTEAFF
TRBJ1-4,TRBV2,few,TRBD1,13,TGTGCCAGCAGCGACAGGGTGCGGGAAAAACTGTTTTTT,CASSDRVREKLFF
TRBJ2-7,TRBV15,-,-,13,TGTGCCACCAGCAGACCAGGGGCCTACGAGCAGTACTTC,CATSRPGAYEQYF
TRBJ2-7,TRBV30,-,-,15,TGTGCCTGGAGTATTTGGAGGGGCCCAGCCTACGAGCAGTACTTC,CAWSIWRGPAYEQYF
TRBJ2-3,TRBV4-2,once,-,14,TGTGCCAGCAGCCAGGTCAGGGGGGAAGATACGCAGTATTTT,CASSQVRGEDTQYF
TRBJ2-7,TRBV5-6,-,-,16,TGTGCCAGCAGCTTGGTCGTTCAATCAGGGTCCCGCGAGCAGTACTTC,CASSLVVQSGSREQYF
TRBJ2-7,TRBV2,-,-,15,TGTGCCAGCAGCCCCGACAGGCCCTCCTCCTACGAGCAGTACTTC,CASSPDRPSSYEQYF
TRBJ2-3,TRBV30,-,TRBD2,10,TGTGCCTGGAAAGCGGGAGCTTTAAATTTT,CAWKAGALNF
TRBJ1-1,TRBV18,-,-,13,TGTGCCAGCTCACCACTTCGGGTCACTGAAGCTTTCTTT,CASSPLRVTEAFF
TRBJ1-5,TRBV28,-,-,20,TGTGCCAGCAGTTTTTCCCGACGGAGGGCGGACACATATAGCAATCAGCCCCAGCATTTT,CASSFSRRRADTYSNQPQHF
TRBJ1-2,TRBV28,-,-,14,TGTGCCAGCAGTGGGGGGGCGCGAGTCTATGGCTACACCTTC,CASSGGARVYGYTF
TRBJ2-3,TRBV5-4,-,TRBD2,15,TGTGCCAGCAGCTTGCACAGCGGGAGTACAGATACGCAGTATTTT,CASSLHSGSTDTQYF
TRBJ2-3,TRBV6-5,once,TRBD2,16,TGTGCCAGCAGTTACTCCACTAGCGGGAGGTCGGATACGCAGTATTTT,CASSYSTSGRSDTQYF
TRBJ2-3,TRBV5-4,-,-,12,TGTGCCAGCAGCTTGGAATCCTCTACGCAGTATTTT,CASSLESSTQYF
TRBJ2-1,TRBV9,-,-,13,TGTGCCAGCAGCGTTTCTGCCTACAATGAGCAGTTCTTC,CASSVSAYNEQFF
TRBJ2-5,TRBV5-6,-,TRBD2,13,TGTGCCAGCAGCGGGGGACTAGCTGAGACCCAGTACTTC,CASSGGLAETQYF
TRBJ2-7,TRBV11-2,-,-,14,TGTGCCAGCAGCTCCCCCGGGATTCTCTACGAGCAGTACTTC,CASSSPGILYEQYF
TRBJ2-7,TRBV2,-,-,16,TGTGCCAGCAGTGAACTCGGCCGGCTTAGGACTTACGAGCAGTACTTC,CASSELGRLRTYEQYF
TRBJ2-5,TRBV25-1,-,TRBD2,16,TGTGCCAGCAACCCCGGGCAGCTAGCGGGACAAGAGACCCAGTACTTC,CASNPGQLAGQETQYF